Listed here are 2 T cell receptor beta chains from one sample, sequenced in a study of shared clonotypes between healthy human individuals. Profiling relied on immunoSEQ multiplex PCR, and the TCRdb table lists in-frame clones only, not all of them. The sample contains approximately 980,000 clones, approximately 76% of which appear only once. The sample was memory CD4+ T cells sorted from blood. Subset noted: CD45RA-negative fraction. These TCRs come from a man younger than 30 in good health.

The chain joins TRBV5-1 to TRBJ2-5; D may match TRBD1 or TRBD2 (5 bases each). Trimming left V 4 bases short and J 6 bases short, with 19 bases between. The CDR3 extends over 15 amino acids. Germline CDR1 SGHRS, CDR2 YFSETQ. The CDR3 sequence is CASSGGGSGTQTQYF. The CDR3 nucleotides are TGCGCCAGCAGCGGTGGTGGGTCCGGGACCCAGACCCAGTACTTC. The complete variable domain, with remaining parts taken from reference TRBV5-1 and TRBJ2-5, reads KAGVTQTPRYLIKTRGQQVTLSCSPISGHRSVSWYQQTPGQGLQFLFEYFSETQRNKGNFPGRFSGRQFSNSRSEMNVSTLELGDSALYLCASSGGGSGTQTQYFGPGTRLLVL.

The genes are TRBV11-2 and TRBJ2-1, with TRBD2 as a possible D gene (5 bases). V lost 3 bases and J lost 2, with 11 bases in between. CDR3 length: 15 residues. CDR1 is SGHAT, CDR2 FQNNGV, per germline. Here the CDR3 DNA reads TGTGCCAGCAGCTTTAGCGAGAGGGCCTACAATGAGCAGTTCTTC. Translating gives CASSFSERAYNEQFF.